This TCR beta chain was identified during a study of technical replicates of blood from a few donors. V was pared by 7 bases and J by 2 bases, with 6 bases of the junction left unmatched. Per the germline V gene, CDR1 is MNHEY and CDR2 is SVGAGI. There are 15 residues in the CDR3. This clone was recorded a few times. Generated by immunoSEQ multiplex PCR, the TCRdb table keeps only in-frame clones and is missing some. The sample yields 50,000 to 70,000 clones, 75% to 95% seen once. This TCR was sampled from a human donor in good health. Some clones in this sample may be carry-over from other donors' samples. Input material: PBMCs. The chain recombines TRBV6-5 with TRBJ2-7; TRBD2 agrees at 12 bases. The CDR3 protein is CASTPPSGGAYEQYF. CDR3 nucleotides: TGTGCCAGCACCCCCCCTAGCGGGGGGGCCTACGAGCAGTACTTC.